Presented here are 5 T cell receptor beta chains from one specimen sequenced in a study of breast tumors, draining lymph nodes, adjacent tissues. Axillary draining lymph nodes of breast cancer patients supplied the node samples. TCRdb reprocessed the multiplex PCR reads via MiXCR and lists one record per CDR3 protein. The sample has approximately 90,000 distinct CDR3 sequences, approximately 29% seen once. The specimen was axillary lymph node tissue. These receptors all come from a female donor with breast cancer. Some clones in this sample may be carry-over from other donors' samples.

This clonotype was found many times. V usage is TRBV20-1 and J usage is TRBJ1-1, with D hard to call. Germline CDR1 reads DFQATT; CDR2 reads SNEGSKA (reference sequence). This CDR3 spans 10 amino acids. V lost 0 bases and J lost 4, with 0 bases in between. The CDR3 nucleotides are TGCAGTGCTAGAGACACTGAAGCTTTCTTT. Translated, it gives CSARDTEAFF.

About this clonotype: At one end the junction does not follow the germline gene, possibly because of a read error. This chain joins TRBV3-1 and TRBJ1-2, with D perhaps TRBD1 (5 bases). The CDR3 consists of 15 residues. Germline CDR1 is LGHDT and CDR2 is YNNKEL (reference sequence). The CDR3 DNA reads as TGCGCCAACAGCCCACTAATGGGGGGTTTTAATGGCTACACCTTC. It yields the protein CANSPLMGGFNGYTF. The full variable domain, rest sourced from reference TRBV3-1 and TRBJ1-2, is DTAVSQTPKYLVTQMGNDKSIKCEQNLGHDTMYWYKQDSKKFLKIMFSYNNKELIINETVPNRFSPKSPDKAHLNLHINSLELGDSAVYFCANSPLMGGFNGYTFGSGTRLTVV.

This clonotype has a count of ten or more. The genes are TRBV7-9 and TRBJ1-2, with 7 bases aligning to TRBD1. The length of the CDR3 is 14 residues. Germline V gene lookup returns CDR1 SEHNR and CDR2 FQNEAQ (reference sequence). The V gene end was trimmed by 4 bases and the J gene end by 5 bases; junction bases not matched to a gene: 7. The CDR3, as DNA: TGTGCCAGCAGCTCCGGACAGGCGGCATATGGCTACACCTTC. Its translation is CASSSGQAAYGYTF.

In regard to this clonotype: One end of the junction varies from germline; a read error may be responsible. This chain connects TRBV11-3 to TRBJ2-5; 7 nucleotides match TRBD2. CDR1 and CDR2 from the germline V gene are SGHNT and YENEEA. The CDR3 length is 15 residues. In DNA, the CDR3 is TGTGCCAGCAGCGGGAGGGCGGCAAACCAAGAGACCCAGTGCTTC. This encodes CASSGRAANQETQCF.

The chain employs TRBV12-3 or TRBV12-4 and TRBJ1-5, with D possibly matching TRBD1 (6 bases). Trimming shortened V by 7 bases and J by 7 bases, and 14 bases separated the two germline ends. The CDR3 is made up of 13 amino acids. As DNA, the CDR3 is TGTGCCAGCACCTTGGGGGCTGGGCAGCCCCAGCATTTT. It is translated as CASTLGAGQPQHF.